The 27 T cell receptor beta chains in this list originate from one sample, sequenced in a study of cytomegalovirus exposure and HLA in healthy donors. The PCR used 60 Vbeta and 13 Jbeta primers. Clones were sequenced by immunoSEQ multiplex PCR, and TCRdb holds only the in-frame ones, with some missing. The table has over 200,000 clones, approximately 80% seen once. The sample taken for sequencing was PBMCs. These receptors all come from a male donor in good health and CMV-seronegative.

The chain joins TRBV5-5 to TRBJ1-2; possible D gene TRBD1, 6 bases. The CDR3 is made up of 15 amino acids. Deletions cut 0 bases from V and 4 bases from J, with 13 bases between. Germline V gene data show CDR1 as SGHKS and CDR2 as YYEKEE (reference sequence). This CDR3 reads CASSLGGGGFYGYTF. The CDR3 bases are TGTGCCAGCAGCTTGGGCGGGGGCGGCTTCTATGGCTACACCTTC.

This chain joins TRBV11-2 and TRBJ1-5, with TRBD1 matching 9 bases. The junction had 11 bases not matched to a gene; V was cut back by 5 bases and J by 3 bases. The CDR3 runs 17 residues. The V gene's germline CDR1 is SGHAT and CDR2 FQNNGV. CDR3 DNA: TGTGCCAGCAGCCTGAGCCTCACAGGGGGCGTCAATCAGCCCCAGCATTTT. Its translation: CASSLSLTGGVNQPQHF.

The V gene is TRBV11-3, the J gene TRBJ2-7; TRBD1 matches 9 bases. CDR1 and CDR2 (germline): SGHNT, YENEEA. Trimming removed 5 bases from V and 1 base from J; junction bases left unmatched: 6. There are 15 residues in the CDR3. CDR3 DNA sequence: TGTGCCAGCAGCCCCGGACAGGGGAATTCCTACGAGCAGTACTTC. Its protein is CASSPGQGNSYEQYF.

This chain connects TRBV5-1 to TRBJ2-7; 9 bases fit TRBD2. V trimming: 6 bases; J trimming: 1 base; junction bases outside the gene matches: 14. The CDR3 contains 17 residues. Germline V lookup: CDR1 SGHRS, CDR2 YFSETQ. DNA of the CDR3: TGCGCCAGCAACACTGGGGGACTAGCAGGAGGATCCTACGAGCAGTACTTC. Amino acids: CASNTGGLAGGSYEQYF.

The rearrangement joins TRBV5-1 to TRBJ1-1; 11 nucleotides align to TRBD1. The CDR3 is made up of 15 amino acids. Germline V gene data show CDR1 as SGHRS and CDR2 as YFSETQ. Unmatched junction bases numbered 10, after V lost 4 bases and J lost 8 bases. The CDR3 sequence is CASSESGTGGGEAFF. Written as DNA, the CDR3 is TGCGCCAGCAGCGAATCCGGGACAGGGGGGGGCGAAGCTTTCTTT.

There are a few counts of this clone. The chain couples TRBV6-5 to TRBJ1-1; D might be TRBD1 (5 bases). The V and J ends lost 5 bases and 1 base respectively, with 11 bases between them. The CDR3 is 14 amino acids. Looked up from germline, CDR1 is MNHEY and CDR2 is SVGAGI. The CDR3 bases are TGTGCCAGCAGTAAATCGCAGGGGAACACTGAAGCTTTCTTT. It yields the protein CASSKSQGNTEAFF.

This chain connects TRBV2 to TRBJ2-5; no clear D. Near its end, the DNA agrees better with TRBJ2-7, so the J call may be wrong. Germline V gene sequence: CDR1 SNHLY, CDR2 FYNNEI. The CDR3 length is 14 residues. The DNA for the CDR3 is TGTGCCAGCACCTCGACTGCACTCCCCTACGAGCAGTACTTC. This gives the protein CASTSTALPYEQYF.

The rearrangement links TRBV19 to TRBJ1-2; TRBD1 agrees at 9 bases. The V gene's germline CDR1 is LNHDA and CDR2 SQIVND (reference sequence). There are 12 residues in the CDR3. With V trimmed by 10 bases and J by 3 bases, 3 bases remained unmatched. CDR3 in amino acids: CATRTGDYGYTF. The CDR3 DNA follows: TGTGCCACCAGGACAGGGGACTATGGCTACACCTTC.

V gene TRBV7-3 combines with J gene TRBJ2-2; D unclear. The CDR3 is 12 residues long. Trimming left V 3 bases short and J 5 bases short, with 4 bases between. Germline V gene data show CDR1 as SGHTA and CDR2 as FQGTGA. The DNA for the CDR3 is TGTGCCAGCAGCTTTAATACCGGGGAGCTGTTTTTT. Residues: CASSFNTGELFF.

The chain uses TRBV18 and TRBJ1-1, with D perhaps TRBD1 (5 bases). Trimming removed 6 bases at V and 10 bases at J, with 18 bases between. The germline CDR1 and CDR2 sequences are KGHSH and LQKENI. The CDR3 spans 13 residues. CDR3 amino acids: CASSLQGYEVAFF. CDR3 bases: TGTGCCAGCTCGCTCCAGGGTTACGAAGTAGCTTTCTTT.

Worth noting for this clone: One end of the junction is discordant with germline, which a read error may explain. The chain combines TRBV7-7 with TRBJ2-5, with 9 bases that match TRBD1. The CDR3 has 15 residues. The germline gives CDR1 SSHAT, CDR2 FNYEAQ (reference sequence). The CDR3 spells CASSSTTGGGGTQYF. The CDR3 DNA sequence: TGTGCTAGCAGCTCCACAACAGGGGGCGGGGGGACCCAGTACTTC.

This sequence joins TRBV6-5 and TRBJ2-5; 12 nucleotides agree with TRBD2. The J call may be in error: the DNA end matches TRBJ2-7 better. Germline-derived CDR1 and CDR2 are MNHEY and SVGAGI. CDR3 size: 14 residues. The CDR3 is CASGTSGRFDEQYF. The CDR3 bases are TGTGCCAGCGGAACTAGCGGGAGGTTCGACGAGCAGTACTTC.

In its sample, this clone was seen a few times. The gene calls are TRBV5-4 and TRBJ1-2; D gene uncertain. The CDR3 has 13 residues. CDR1 is SGHNT and CDR2 is YYREEE in the germline V gene (reference sequence). Deletions cut 2 bases from V and 7 bases from J, with 12 bases between. The CDR3, as DNA: TGTGCCAGCAGCTTTCCAGGAAGTCCTGGCTACACCTTC. As protein: CASSFPGSPGYTF.

V and J are TRBV6-5 and TRBJ2-1; D gene ambiguous. Trimming removed 7 bases from V and 2 bases from J, with 12 bases in between. The CDR3 has 14 amino acids. Germline-derived CDR1 and CDR2 are MNHEY and SVGAGI. The CDR3 loop reads CASKNPAAYNEQFF. The DNA for the CDR3 is TGTGCCAGCAAAAACCCCGCGGCCTACAATGAGCAGTTCTTC.

This chain uses TRBV28 with TRBJ2-3, with 11 bases aligning to TRBD2. The CDR3 totals 16 residues. From germline, CDR1 is MDHEN and CDR2 SYDVKM. The junction had 5 bases not matched to a gene; V was cut back by 5 bases and J by 1 base. The CDR3 here is CASSDSGRGGTDTQYF. CDR3 coding DNA: TGTGCCAGCAGTGATAGCGGGAGGGGGGGCACAGATACGCAGTATTTT.

Points on this clone: This sample also contains other DNA sequences that code for the same CDR3. The V and J genes are TRBV5-1 and TRBJ2-7, with 7 bases that match TRBD2. Per germline, CDR1 SGHRS and CDR2 YFSETQ. J was trimmed by 4 bases and V by 0 bases; bases with no gene match: 4. The CDR3 has 14 residues. The CDR3 spells CASSLAAGVYEQYF. Here the CDR3 DNA reads TGCGCCAGCAGCTTGGCTGCGGGGGTTTACGAGCAGTACTTC. The variable domain in full, with the rest retrieved from reference TRBV5-1 and TRBJ2-7, is KAGVTQTPRYLIKTRGQQVTLSCSPISGHRSVSWYQQTPGQGLQFLFEYFSETQRNKGNFPGRFSGRQFSNSRSEMNVSTLELGDSALYLCASSLAAGVYEQYFGPGTRLTVT.

The V gene is TRBV6-4, the J gene TRBJ1-5; 8 bases map to TRBD1. This CDR3 region has 17 residues. The V gene's germline CDR1 is MRHNA and CDR2 SNTAGT. Germline trimming cut 0 bases from V and 2 bases from J; bases unmatched to any gene: 6. Here the CDR3 reads CASSDSFSGQGNQPQHF. The CDR3 region has the DNA TGTGCCAGCAGTGACTCTTTCTCGGGACAGGGCAATCAGCCCCAGCATTTT.

The V gene is TRBV13, the J gene TRBJ2-7, with 7 nucleotides matching TRBD1. The CDR3 extends over 13 amino acids. Germline CDR1 reads PRHDT; CDR2 reads FYEKMQ (reference sequence). J was trimmed by 2 bases and V by 5 bases; bases with no gene match: 3. CDR3 in DNA: TGTGCCAGCAGCATAGACAGGGCCTACGAGCAGTACTTC. It yields the protein CASSIDRAYEQYF.

The V call is TRBV10-3, the J call TRBJ1-1; TRBD1 agrees at 7 bases. This CDR3 region has 13 residues. With 8 bases clipped from V and 1 base from J, the junction kept 4 bases outside the gene matches. Germline V lookup: CDR1 ENHRY, CDR2 SYGVKD. CDR3 sequence reads: CAIRGTENTEAFF. The CDR3, as DNA: TGTGCCATCCGGGGGACAGAGAACACTGAAGCTTTCTTT.

This chain uses TRBV6-1 with TRBJ1-1; tentatively, D is TRBD1 (5 bases). The CDR3 covers 16 residues. The germline V and J ends were trimmed by 4 bases and 8 bases, with 23 bases remaining between them. Germline V gene data show CDR1 as MNHNS and CDR2 as SASEGT. The CDR3 DNA reads TGTGCCAGCAGTGGTAAGGATGGAGGGGTGCACTCGGAAGCTTTCTTT. Translated, it gives CASSGKDGGVHSEAFF.

J is TRBJ2-7 and V is TRBV21-1; the D call in the table, TRBD1, was not verified against the DNA. TRBV21-1 is designated a pseudogene. The length of the CDR3 is 16 residues. CDR3 residues: CASSKIGSATGSEQYF. DNA of the CDR3: TGTGCCAGCAGCAAAATTGGGTCGGCGACAGGGAGCGAGCAGTACTTC.

Remarks on this clone: The same CDR3 is also encoded by other DNA sequences in this sample. The CDR3, as DNA: TGTGCCAGCAGCGTAGCGGGAGGAACCTACAATGAGCAGTTCTTC. It yields the protein CASSVAGGTYNEQFF. This chain connects TRBV9 to TRBJ2-1, with 7 bases identical to TRBD2. CDR3 length: 15 residues. After removal of 0 bases from V and 2 bases from J, the junction contained 2 bases not matched to a gene. Germline V gives CDR1 SGDLS, CDR2 YYNGEE.

The chain recombines TRBV2 with TRBJ2-2; 7 nucleotides align to TRBD2. Looked up from germline, CDR1 is SNHLY and CDR2 is FYNNEI. This CDR3 is 16 amino acids long. V lost 8 bases to trimming and J lost 0 bases; unmatched junction nucleotides: 9. The CDR3 is CASSNEAGSNTGELFF. As DNA, the CDR3 is TGTGCCAGCTCCAATGAAGCGGGGTCGAACACCGGGGAGCTGTTTTTT.

The V gene is TRBV9, the J gene TRBJ2-1, with D uncertain. V was cut by 0 bases and J by 6 bases, with 7 bases left in between. The CDR3 contains 13 residues. Looked up from germline, CDR1 is SGDLS and CDR2 is YYNGEE. The CDR3 bases are TGTGCCAGCAGCGTAGTTGAGCGCAATGAGCAGTTCTTC. It codes for CASSVVERNEQFF. The full variable domain, rest sourced from reference TRBV9 and TRBJ2-1, is DSGVTQTPKHLITATGQRVTLRCSPRSGDLSVYWYQQSLDQGLQFLIQYYNGEERAKGNILERFSAQQFPDLHSELNLSSLELGDSALYFCASSVVERNEQFFGPGTRLTVL.

The J gene is TRBJ2-5, the V gene TRBV9, with 10 positions matching TRBD2. CDR3 length: 13 amino acids. The V and J ends lost 10 bases and 11 bases, in that order; junction bases with no gene match: 14. Germline CDR1 and CDR2: SGDLS and YYNGEE. For the CDR3, the DNA is TGTGCCTCCTCTATAGCGGGAGGTGGAGAGCAGTACTTC. Encoded protein: CASSIAGGGEQYF.

The rearrangement joins TRBV7-9 to TRBJ2-3, with 11 bases identical to TRBD2. This CDR3 comprises 16 residues. The germline V gene encodes CDR1 SEHNR and CDR2 FQNEAQ (reference sequence). V was pared by 8 bases and J by 0 bases, with 7 bases of the junction left unmatched. The CDR3 DNA reads as TGTGCCAGCGTCGGTGGACTAGCGGGCAGCACAGATACGCAGTATTTT. It codes for CASVGGLAGSTDTQYF.

V is TRBV5-1 and J is TRBJ2-5; D is perhaps TRBD2 (6 bases). V was pared by 0 bases and J by 0 bases, with 9 bases between. The CDR3 spans 15 residues. Germline CDR1 SGHRS, CDR2 YFSETQ. The CDR3 region is CASSLERGYQETQYF. As DNA, the CDR3 is TGCGCCAGCAGCTTGGAACGGGGGTACCAAGAGACCCAGTACTTC. Full variable domain (outside the CDR3, taken from reference TRBV5-1 and TRBJ2-5): KAGVTQTPRYLIKTRGQQVTLSCSPISGHRSVSWYQQTPGQGLQFLFEYFSETQRNKGNFPGRFSGRQFSNSRSEMNVSTLELGDSALYLCASSLERGYQETQYFGPGTRLLVL.